The TCR beta chain described here comes from a study of neurological immune-mediated disorders. Findings of the study overall: None of the CDR3 amino acid sequences of expanded clones were shared across subjects, and this suggested private repertoires in all groups. There was no association between the multiple sclerosis repertoire cluster and any clinical or MRI feature. The study phylogenetically grouped the repertoires of 18 of 34 multiple sclerosis patients into one related-CDR3 cluster, a possible signature.

This clonotype showed up many times. Its antigen is as yet unknown. MiXCR, run by TCRdb on the 5' RACE reads, gives a single entry per CDR3 protein. The sample has 50,000 to 70,000 distinct CDR3 sequences; 2.5% are singletons. The junction had 8 bases not matched to a gene; V was cut back by 4 bases and J by 2 bases. The CDR3 consists of 18 residues. It was from 2 million PBMCs stored at -80 C that the unsorted libraries were obtained. The receptor was isolated from a man aged 45-65 years with multiple sclerosis. The V gene is TRBV12-3 or TRBV12-4, the J gene TRBJ2-5; 15 positions agree with TRBD2. Sequencing was done on a sample of PBMCs. CDR3 protein: CASSSSGLAGGLQETQYF. The DNA of the CDR3 is TGTGCCAGCAGTTCCTCGGGACTAGCGGGGGGCTTACAAGAGACCCAGTACTTC.